The 9 T cell receptor beta chains listed next were all sequenced from one sample in a study of read filtering for tumor transcriptome and immune sequencing. The library was built from 400 ng RNA with molecular barcoded adaptors for alpha/delta and beta/gamma chains. TCRdb re-called the reads through MiXCR, storing one row per CDR3 protein. The data contain over 35,000 distinct CDR3 sequences, 10% to 15% of them seen just once; the ten biggest clones take up 30% to 40%. Sequencing input: a population of CD138-negative cells sorted from bone marrow. Receptor source: a donor older than 35 with multiple myeloma.

Turning to this clonotype: Just one base apart from a much larger clone, this may be a read error. The chain recombines TRBV5-1 with TRBJ2-5, with no clear D. From germline, CDR1 is SGHRS and CDR2 YFSETQ. The CDR3 totals 14 residues. In DNA form, the CDR3 reads TGCGCCAGCAGCTTGGCCACCCAACAAGAGACCCAGCACTTC. Translated, it gives CASSLATQQETQHF.

This chain uses TRBV11-3 with TRBJ2-6; TRBD1 agrees at 10 bases. J was trimmed by 2 bases and V by 1 base; bases with no gene match: 8. The CDR3 is 19 residues long. The germline CDR1 and CDR2 sequences are SGHNT and YENEEA. The CDR3 DNA follows: TGTGCCAGCAGCTTAGGCCCGACAGGGGGCTTTGCTGGGGCCAACGTCCTGACTTTC. Its translation is CASSLGPTGGFAGANVLTF. Full variable domain (missing parts from reference TRBV11-3 and TRBJ2-6): EAGVVQSPRYKIIEKKQPVAFWCNPISGHNTLYWYLQNLGQGPELLIRYENEEAVDDSQLPKDRFSAERLKGVDSTLKIQPAELGDSAVYLCASSLGPTGGFAGANVLTFGAGSRLTVL.

In its sample, this clonotype was seen many times. This sequence joins TRBV10-3 and TRBJ1-1; 7 positions agree with TRBD1. The J segment lost 3 bases and the V segment lost 6 bases, leaving 13 bases of the junction unmatched. The CDR3 consists of 16 residues. The germline CDR1 and CDR2 sequences are ENHRY and SYGVKD. This CDR3 is CAIRPAAGGSDTEAFF. CDR3 DNA: TGTGCCATCAGGCCAGCGGCAGGGGGATCGGACACTGAAGCTTTCTTT.

There are many counts of this clonotype. The gene calls are TRBV18 and TRBJ2-5; no reliable D call. CDR1 KGHSH and CDR2 LQKENI come from the germline V gene. The CDR3 consists of 14 residues. V shed 6 bases and J shed 4 bases, with 15 bases lying between them. CDR3 loop: CASSPVNGRETQYF. The CDR3 coding sequence is TGTGCCAGCTCCCCTGTGAATGGGCGAGAGACCCAGTACTTC.

At least ten counts were recorded for this clonotype. The chain links TRBV7-9 to TRBJ2-7; D unresolved. Germline CDR1 SEHNR, CDR2 FQNEAQ (reference sequence). The CDR3 is made up of 14 amino acids. Trimming pared 0 bases from V and 4 bases from J, leaving 10 bases between. Written as DNA, the CDR3 is TGTGCCAGCAGCTTAGCAGGGCCCTTTTACGAGCAGTACTTC. Encoded protein: CASSLAGPFYEQYF.

Remarks on this clonotype: A read error may explain this, as a much larger clone is one base away. V is TRBV20-1 and J is TRBJ1-1, with a possible D match to TRBD1 (6 bases). The ends were cut back, 2 bases at V and 7 bases at J, with 14 bases in the middle. This CDR3 comprises 13 residues. The germline V gene has CDR1 DFQATT and CDR2 SNEGSKA (reference sequence). The CDR3 sequence is CSARKGAGVEAFF. CDR3 sequence (DNA): TGCAGTGCTAGAAAAGGGGCAGGGGTTGAAGCTTTCTTT.

This clonotype was counted ten times or more. The chain has TRBV7-2 and TRBJ2-5; D is undetermined. CDR3 length: 14 residues. CDR1 SGHTA and CDR2 FQGNSA come from the germline V gene. V was shortened by 0 bases and J by 5 bases, with 10 bases between the two germline ends. The CDR3 DNA is TGTGCCAGCAGCTTAGCCCCCATCGAGGAGACCCAGTACTTC. Its protein is CASSLAPIEETQYF.

This clonotype was recorded at least ten times. The chain employs TRBV30 and TRBJ1-1, with a weak D call TRBD1 (5 bases). The CDR3 sequence is 15 residues long. V gave up 4 bases and J gave up 2 bases, with 17 bases separating them. Germline loops: CDR1 GTSNPN, CDR2 SVGIG (reference sequence). In nucleotides, the CDR3 is TGTGCCTGGAAGAGGGGATATCTAATAAACACTGAAGCTTTCTTT. It specifies CAWKRGYLINTEAFF.

This clonotype was seen repeatedly, ten times or more. The chain has TRBV4-2 and TRBJ2-7, with TRBD1 as a possible D gene (5 bases). This CDR3 spans 14 amino acids. Trimming stripped 3 bases from V and 3 bases from J, with 12 bases between. The germline gives CDR1 LGHNA, CDR2 YNFKEQ. The CDR3 DNA follows: TGTGCCAGCAGCCAGGGCCAGGGCGTCTACGAGCAGTACTTC. It translates to CASSQGQGVYEQYF.